The rows below give T cell receptor beta chains drawn from one sample of a study of post-analysis software for immune sequencing data. TCRdb re-called the PCR reads with MiXCR, one entry per CDR3 protein. Of hundreds of thousands of distinct CDR3 sequences listed, roughly 36% are singletons. Sequenced: blood. The source is a girl under 18 with multiple sclerosis. Both conserved end residues are part of each CDR3. A D gene is named only where the DNA matches it firmly. Not every row has a clone size; where given, it reads once, few, many or a size class.

J gene: TRBJ2-7; V gene: TRBV5-5; D gene: -; clone size: -; CDR3 DNA: TGTGCCAGCAGTTTTGTATGGGGCGGCTCCTACGAGCAGTACTTC; CDR3 protein: CASSFVWGGSYEQYF
J gene: TRBJ2-7; V gene: TRBV27; D gene: TRBD2; clone size: -; CDR3 DNA: TGTGCCAGCAGTTTGCGATGTCCGACTAGCGGGGGCCACGAGCAGTACTTC; CDR3 protein: CASSLRCPTSGGHEQYF
J gene: TRBJ2-5; V gene: TRBV20-1; D gene: TRBD2; clone size: many; CDR3 DNA: TGCAGTGCTAGAGTTCTAGCGGGGGAAAGCCAAGAGACCCAGTACTTC; CDR3 protein: CSARVLAGESQETQYF
J gene: TRBJ2-3; V gene: TRBV7-6; D gene: -; clone size: -; CDR3 DNA: TGTGCCAGCAGCTTAGCGGCAGGGAATACAGATACGCAGTATTTT; CDR3 protein: CASSLAAGNTDTQYF
J gene: TRBJ2-5; V gene: TRBV29-1; D gene: -; clone size: -; CDR3 DNA: TGCAGCGTTGATGGGGAGCAAGAGACCCAGTACTTC; CDR3 protein: CSVDGEQETQYF
J gene: TRBJ2-2; V gene: TRBV27; D gene: TRBD2; clone size: few; CDR3 DNA: TGTGCCAGCAAATGGGGGGGGGACACCGGGGAGCTGTTTTTT; CDR3 protein: CASKWGGDTGELFF
J gene: TRBJ1-2; V gene: TRBV6-1; D gene: TRBD1; clone size: many; CDR3 DNA: TGTGCCAGCGGGGACAGACTCAACTATGGCTACACCTTC; CDR3 protein: CASGDRLNYGYTF
J gene: TRBJ1-2; V gene: TRBV10-3; D gene: -; clone size: -; CDR3 DNA: TGTGCCATCAGTGAACCCGCAGGCGGCTACACCTTC; CDR3 protein: CAISEPAGGYTF
J gene: TRBJ1-2; V gene: TRBV4-1; D gene: TRBD1; clone size: once; CDR3 DNA: TGCGCCGGCAGCCAAGGGGCCAGGGGGACGCGAGCTAACTATGGCTACACCTTC; CDR3 protein: CAGSQGARGTRANYGYTF
J gene: TRBJ2-1; V gene: TRBV18; D gene: TRBD2; clone size: few; CDR3 DNA: TGTGCCAGCTCACAGGGGACTAGCGGGGAAAATGAGCAGTTCTTC; CDR3 protein: CASSQGTSGENEQFF
J gene: TRBJ1-5; V gene: TRBV3-1; D gene: -; clone size: few; CDR3 DNA: TGTGCCAGCAGCCAAATGCAAGGGAGCAATCAGCCCCAGCATTTT; CDR3 protein: CASSQMQGSNQPQHF
J gene: TRBJ2-7; V gene: TRBV28; D gene: -; clone size: -; CDR3 DNA: TGTGCCAGCAGTTTATCGGCCGGGGCGGACGAGCAGTACTTC; CDR3 protein: CASSLSAGADEQYF
J gene: TRBJ1-1; V gene: TRBV12-3/TRBV12-4; D gene: -; clone size: few; CDR3 DNA: TGTGCCAGCAGCCCTAGTGGGGCCACTGAAGCTTTCTTT; CDR3 protein: CASSPSGATEAFF
J gene: TRBJ2-3; V gene: TRBV20-1; D gene: TRBD2; clone size: -; CDR3 DNA: TGCAGTGCCCCGACTAGCGGGGGGGCGGATACGCAGTATTTT; CDR3 protein: CSAPTSGGADTQYF
J gene: TRBJ2-4; V gene: TRBV9; D gene: TRBD2; clone size: -; CDR3 DNA: TGTGCCAGCAAAGCCCAGCGGGGGGCCAAAAACATTCAGTACTTC; CDR3 protein: CASKAQRGAKNIQYF
J gene: TRBJ1-2; V gene: TRBV10-2; D gene: -; clone size: few; CDR3 DNA: TGCGCCAGCAGTGAGTCCCAGGTGTCGACTTATGGCTACACCTTC; CDR3 protein: CASSESQVSTYGYTF
J gene: TRBJ2-1; V gene: TRBV29-1; D gene: -; clone size: few; CDR3 DNA: TGCAGCGTTGCTAAGACGGGCGACAATGAGCAGTTCTTC; CDR3 protein: CSVAKTGDNEQFF
J gene: TRBJ2-3; V gene: TRBV6-5; D gene: -; clone size: few; CDR3 DNA: TGTGCCAGCAGTTCCCCGGGTGCCGATACGCAGTATTTT; CDR3 protein: CASSSPGADTQYF
J gene: TRBJ2-7; V gene: TRBV28; D gene: -; clone size: few; CDR3 DNA: TGTGCCAGCAGGTTAGTGATCCAGACCTACGAGCAGTACTTC; CDR3 protein: CASRLVIQTYEQYF
J gene: TRBJ2-7; V gene: TRBV7-2; D gene: -; clone size: few; CDR3 DNA: TGTGCCAGCACCCTTGCCCGACTCTCCTACGAGCAGTACTTC; CDR3 protein: CASTLARLSYEQYF
J gene: TRBJ1-2; V gene: TRBV7-2; D gene: -; clone size: -; CDR3 DNA: TGTGCCAGCAGCTCGACGACAGACTTTTATGGCTACACCTTC; CDR3 protein: CASSSTTDFYGYTF
J gene: TRBJ2-1; V gene: TRBV5-5; D gene: -; clone size: -; CDR3 DNA: TGTGCCAGCAGCACCGTTAGCAGCAATGAGCAGTTCTTC; CDR3 protein: CASSTVSSNEQFF
J gene: TRBJ1-1; V gene: TRBV20-1; D gene: -; clone size: -; CDR3 DNA: TGCAGTGCTCCCTCGACAGCGAACACTGAAGCTTTCTTT; CDR3 protein: CSAPSTANTEAFF
J gene: TRBJ2-3; V gene: TRBV29-1; D gene: -; clone size: few; CDR3 DNA: TGCAGCGTTGAGGGGAGTATTTCTAGCACAGATACGCAGTATTTT; CDR3 protein: CSVEGSISSTDTQYF
J gene: TRBJ1-1; V gene: TRBV20-1; D gene: -; clone size: -; CDR3 DNA: TGCAGTGCTAGGGACAGTTCGAACACTGAAGCTTTCTTT; CDR3 protein: CSARDSSNTEAFF
J gene: TRBJ1-1; V gene: TRBV29-1; D gene: -; clone size: -; CDR3 DNA: TGCAACGTTGAACGAGGACTGAACACTGAAGCTTTCTTT; CDR3 protein: CNVERGLNTEAFF